One TCR beta chain is described in this entry. Its antigen is still unknown. No quality values exist for individual bases; no much larger clone is one base distant. The CDR3 regions of human TCRbeta chains were analyzed by immunosequencing. In the paper's pipeline: Repertoire TCRs were matched against a reference library of SARS-CoV-2-specific TCRs generated with the MIRA antigen-specificity platform. Breadth meant the fraction of unique TCRs that were SARS-CoV-2-associated, whereas depth meant the fraction of total T cells that were SARS-CoV-2-associated. Using the MIRA data, each spike-specific TCR was assigned both to the spike region to which the TCR was reactive and to a CD4 or CD8 class. Log10-transformed breadth and depth values were compared by one-way ANOVA with Sidak's multiple comparisons tests. The clones in this table, taken by TCRdb from immuneACCESS, are in-frame only. Not every clone is retained; where verified, under half of the shortfall comes from an unresolved V gene, and the cause of the rest is unknown. That table supplies the V and J calls and clone size; D and trimming were determined from the DNA. The sample table contains approximately 73,000 clones; only one count was recorded for nearly 85% of them. 2.9% of the sample goes to the ten largest clones.

The entry originates in a study of T cell responses to AZD1222 COVID-19 vaccine (dated by TCRdb to the early 2020s). About the full investigation: AZD1222 recipients whose second dose came at about 4 weeks and those whose second dose came at about 12 weeks were combined into one group, since spike-specific TCR depth and breadth did not differ between the two schedules. A total of around 240 trial participants underwent TCR sequencing, of whom nearly 210 had received two doses of AZD1222 and roughly 26 had received two doses of the MenACWY control vaccine. Trial participants were enrolled into age subgroups of 18-55, 56-69 and 70-plus years, which contained about 150, 27 and 61 TCR-sequenced participants, respectively. The investigation overall reported the following: Spike-specific TCR breadth and depth rose significantly after two AZD1222 doses compared with day 0 and with MenACWY recipients. Only a handful of AZD1222 recipients were SARS-CoV-2 seropositive at baseline, limiting conclusions about previously exposed vaccinees. Most participants were white British and females outnumbered males, and the authors suggested that clonal diversity may have been underestimated. The 56-69-year group was small, and its depth increase did not reach significance, likely because of low power. Because no day 14 peak-response samples were available, the repertoires could be characterized only after the peak T cell response. Reportedly, close to half of the unique spike-specific TCRs recognized epitopes lying outside the regions that are mutated in the B.1.351 and B.1.1.7 variants. The vaccine-associated CD4 TCRs covered the entire spike protein, and the dominant responses fell in regions 160-218 and 743-854.

Trimming costs V 3 bases and J 6 bases, and their ends lie 15 bases apart. CDR1 DFQATT and CDR2 SNEGSKA were looked up in the germline V gene (reference sequence). The CDR3 starts with the cysteine, ends with the phenylalanine, and has 13 residues. The read is trimmed to its CDR3 DNA, 39 bases read in frame from base 1. The time point label, read with the paper, signifies: baseline before first vaccination. Vaccinee samples were obtained from the UK trials COV001 and COV002, which included a single-blind randomized controlled phase 2/3 trial of AZD1222 (ChAdOx1 nCoV-19) in healthy adults. Trial participant PBMC samples were collected at day 0 and day 28 after the second dose for TCRbeta chain sequencing.

The source material was peripheral blood, sampled on day 0 of AZD1222 vaccination. This clonotype originated in an adult in good health. Rearrangement joined TRBV20-1 to TRBJ2-7, with TRBD1 tentatively as D gene (6 bases match). CDR3 loop: CSASAGDGSEQYF. In nucleotides, the sequence is TGCAGTGCTAGTGCAGGGGATGGCTCCGAGCAGTACTTC.